This TCR beta chain was found in a study of CD8 T cells in Susac syndrome. With random hexamers, reverse transcription was performed on about 0.5 to 1 ug of RNA. TCRdb re-called the immunoSEQ multiplex PCR reads with MiXCR, one entry per CDR3 protein. The sample includes some 150,000 distinct CDR3 sequences, roughly 94% seen only once; the top ten take about 0.19%. The material sequenced was CD8+ T cells from PBMCs. This receptor was identified in a human donor with multiple sclerosis.

CDR3 in DNA: TGTGCCAGCAGTTCCCCGGGACAGGGGGCTGGGGAGACCCAGTACTTC. Translating gives CASSSPGQGAGETQYF. The chain combines TRBV27 with TRBJ2-5, with 12 nucleotides matching TRBD1. CDR1 MNHEY and CDR2 SMNVEV come from the germline V gene (reference sequence). The CDR3 sequence is 16 residues long. J was trimmed by 5 bases and V by 4 bases; bases with no gene match: 8.